The T cell receptor (beta chain) described here comes from a study of cytomegalovirus exposure and HLA in healthy donors. As for the study in general: The roughly 120 validation repertoires used the same platform as the 550 to 700 first-cohort repertoires (as reported by a later analysis).

Turning to this clone: Its target is unknown.

Findings of the study overall: That first-cohort TCR clusters tended to co-occur in the roughly 120 validation repertoires was found in a later analysis.

Germline CDR1 LNHDA, CDR2 SQIVND (reference sequence). This CDR3 spans 15 amino acids. Trimming took 8 bases from V and 0 from J; bases not matched to a gene: 9. Repertoires were generated with immunoSEQ multiplex PCR, while TCRdb's copy carries only in-frame clones and drops some. The sample holds some 90,000 clones, about 88% seen once. The chain is built from TRBV19 and TRBJ1-1, with 7 bases identical to TRBD1. Input material: PBMCs. The sequence derives from a man younger than 30 in good health and CMV-seropositive. The CDR3 nucleotides read TGTGCCAGTGCGGATATACAGGGGATGAACACTGAAGCTTTCTTT. Its translation is CASADIQGMNTEAFF. Drawing the rest from reference TRBV19 and TRBJ1-1, the complete variable domain is DGGITQSPKYLFRKEGQNVTLSCEQNLNHDAMYWYRQDPGQGLRLIYYSQIVNDFQKGDIAEGYSVSREKKESFPLTVTSAQKNPTAFYLCASADIQGMNTEAFFGQGTRLTVV.